This passage covers 25 T cell receptor beta chains from one sample sequenced in a study of T-cell reconstitution after alpha-beta-depleted transplantation in children. Unique molecular identifiers were incorporated into the prepared TCRbeta library. TCRdb reanalysed the PCR reads using MiXCR and keeps one entry per CDR3 protein. The sample shows about 610,000 distinct CDR3 sequences, roughly 27% of them seen only once. The sample here was PBMCs, taken before TCRalphabeta/CD19-depleted stem cell transplant. The receptors originated from a boy younger than two with Wiskott-Aldrich syndrome, due to receive a stem cell transplant.

The chain combines TRBV29-1 with TRBJ2-1, with 12 bases identical to TRBD2. Losses at the gene ends were 7 bases for V and 0 bases for J; bases not matched to a gene: 10. Looked up from germline, CDR1 is SQVTM and CDR2 is ANQGSEA. CDR3 size: 17 residues. CDR3 residues: CSASLAGGFISYNEQFF. The CDR3 DNA reads TGCAGCGCCTCTCTAGCGGGGGGGTTCATCTCCTACAATGAGCAGTTCTTC.

This clonotype was seen only once. CDR3 sequence reads: CASSGQGTSEQFF. The CDR3 coding sequence is TGTGCCTCTAGCGGACAGGGGACAAGTGAGCAGTTCTTC. The genes are TRBV10-3 and TRBJ2-1; TRBD1 agrees at 9 bases. The ends lost 11 bases at V and 9 bases at J; junction bases unmatched: 11. Germline V gene lookup returns CDR1 ENHRY and CDR2 SYGVKD. The CDR3 runs 13 residues.

This clonotype has just a few counts. The J gene is TRBJ1-2, the V gene TRBV6-5; possibly TRBD1 for D (5 bases). Germline CDR1 and CDR2: MNHEY and SVGAGI. The germline V and J ends were trimmed by 0 bases and 4 bases, with 6 bases remaining between them. The CDR3 runs to 13 residues. CDR3 region: CASSYSTGYGYTF. Here the CDR3 DNA reads TGTGCCAGCAGTTACTCTACAGGCTATGGCTACACCTTC.

The CDR3 sequence: CASGGPRSYNEQFF. CDR3 in DNA: TGTGCCAGCGGCGGTCCACGCTCCTACAATGAGCAGTTCTTC. The genes are TRBV9 and TRBJ2-1; D unclear. Trimming pared 7 bases from V and 0 bases from J, leaving 11 bases between. This CDR3 contains 14 residues. Per germline, CDR1 SGDLS and CDR2 YYNGEE. Together with reference TRBV9 and TRBJ2-1, the CDR3 gives the full variable domain: DSGVTQTPKHLITATGQRVTLRCSPRSGDLSVYWYQQSLDQGLQFLIQYYNGEERAKGNILERFSAQQFPDLHSELNLSSLELGDSALYFCASGGPRSYNEQFFGPGTRLTVL.

This clonotype was picked up a small number of times. This chain links TRBV20-1 with TRBJ2-7; a possible D gene is TRBD2 (5 bases). Looked up from germline, CDR1 is DFQATT and CDR2 is SNEGSKA (reference sequence). V lost 3 bases, J lost 5 bases, and 5 bases lay in between. The CDR3 extends over 10 amino acids. CDR3 nucleotides: TGCAGTGCTAGCGGGAACGAGCAGTACTTC. This sequence encodes CSASGNEQYF.

V usage is TRBV29-1 and J usage is TRBJ2-1; D may correspond to TRBD1 or TRBD2 (6 bases each). V was pared by 5 bases and J by 1 base, with 15 bases between. Germline V gene data show CDR1 as SQVTM and CDR2 as ANQGSEA. The CDR3 contains 15 residues. The CDR3 nucleotides read TGCAGCGTTAAAGGGGGGTACTCATCCTACAATGAGCAGTTCTTC. Translated, it gives CSVKGGYSSYNEQFF.

The chain couples TRBV5-1 to TRBJ2-3, with 10 bases identical to TRBD2. The CDR3 is 17 amino acids. The germline V gene encodes CDR1 SGHRS and CDR2 YFSETQ. Trimming at V came to 7 bases and at J to 0 bases, leaving 11 bases not matched to a gene. The CDR3 bases are TGCGCCAGCTCCTATCCTATACTAGCGGGGAGCACAGATACGCAGTATTTT. Its protein product is CASSYPILAGSTDTQYF.

This clonotype came up a few times. This rearrangement joins TRBV5-4 to TRBJ2-3, with TRBD2 matching over 15 bases. From germline, CDR1 is SGHNT and CDR2 YYREEE (reference sequence). J gave up 2 bases and V 4 bases, and 2 bases lay outside the gene matches. The CDR3 covers 16 residues. CDR3 loop: CASSRTSGRDTDTQYF. The CDR3 nucleotides are TGTGCCAGCAGCCGGACTAGCGGGAGGGACACAGATACGCAGTATTTT.

This clonotype was picked up many times. The chain recombines TRBV20-1 with TRBJ2-3; TRBD2 aligns across 7 bases. The CDR3 length is 12 residues. With 3 bases clipped from V and 6 bases from J, the junction kept 3 bases outside the gene matches. CDR1 and CDR2 (germline): DFQATT, SNEGSKA (reference sequence). The CDR3 protein is CSASGRADTQYF. The CDR3 bases are TGCAGTGCTAGTGGGAGGGCTGATACGCAGTATTTT.

This clonotype has more than one count but fewer than ten. The CDR3 nucleotides are TGTGCCAGCAGTGAGACCACGGGACTAGCGGTAAATGAGCAGTTCTTC. This codes for CASSETTGLAVNEQFF. The chain recombines TRBV25-1 with TRBJ2-1, with 11 positions matching TRBD2. The CDR3 sequence is 16 residues long. Trimming at V came to 3 bases and at J to 7 bases, leaving 8 bases not matched to a gene. The germline gives CDR1 MGHDK, CDR2 SYGVNS.

The chain combines TRBV20-1 with TRBJ1-2; the D gene is possibly TRBD1 (6 bases). Looked up from germline, CDR1 is DFQATT and CDR2 is SNEGSKA (reference sequence). Trimming removed 4 bases at V and 3 bases at J, with 9 bases between. The CDR3 extends over 12 amino acids. DNA of the CDR3: TGCAGTGCTAAGGACAGTTACTATGGCTACACCTTC. It specifies CSAKDSYYGYTF.

The J gene is TRBJ1-1, the V gene TRBV12-3 or TRBV12-4; no clear D. Between the trimmed V and J ends, which lost 2 bases and 1 base, there was a span of 8 bases. The CDR3 covers 14 residues. The CDR3 loop is CASSLSSANTEAFF. For the CDR3, the DNA is TGTGCCAGCAGTTTAAGTTCGGCGAACACTGAAGCTTTCTTT.

The chain recombines TRBV7-7 with TRBJ2-4, with 7 positions matching TRBD2. The CDR3 is 18 amino acids. In germline, CDR1 is SSHAT, CDR2 FNYEAQ (reference sequence). V was pared by 5 bases and J by 0 bases, with 13 bases of the junction left unmatched. The CDR3 DNA reads TGTGCCAGCAGCCCCCGGGGTACAGCGGGGATAGCCAAAAACATTCAGTACTTC. Encoded protein: CASSPRGTAGIAKNIQYF.

The rearrangement joins TRBV12-3 or TRBV12-4 to TRBJ1-3, with TRBD1 as a possible D gene (5 bases). Trimming removed 6 bases at V and 4 bases at J, with 16 bases between. The CDR3 contains 15 residues. The CDR3 sequence: CASRPLRASGNTIYF. The CDR3 coding sequence is TGTGCCAGCAGACCCCTCAGGGCCTCAGGAAACACCATATATTTT.

The chain joins TRBV5-1 to TRBJ2-6; no firm D call. The V gene's germline CDR1 is SGHRS and CDR2 YFSETQ. The CDR3 runs to 16 residues. V lost 1 base and J 2 bases, leaving 10 bases between the germline ends. The CDR3 sequence is CASSLPPWAGANVLTF. The CDR3 DNA is TGCGCCAGCAGCTTGCCCCCGTGGGCTGGGGCCAACGTCCTGACTTTC.

This clonotype was counted only a few times. This sequence joins TRBV5-5 and TRBJ2-7, with D hard to call. The CDR3 runs 13 residues. CDR1 and CDR2 from the germline V gene are SGHKS and YYEKEE (reference sequence). Trimming took 3 bases from V and 5 from J, leaving 12 bases between them. CDR3 nucleotides: TGTGCCAGCAGCTGGGGAAAGGGCGACGAGCAGTACTTC. Its protein product is CASSWGKGDEQYF.

The chain joins TRBV10-3 to TRBJ2-1, with D unresolved. V shed 6 bases and J shed 7 bases, with 16 bases lying between them. In germline, CDR1 is ENHRY, CDR2 SYGVKD. The CDR3 is 14 residues long. The CDR3 nucleotides read TGTGCCATCAGCGTTATCAATAATTCTAATGAGCAGTTCTTC. Residues: CAISVINNSNEQFF.

This clonotype was observed a few times. The J gene is TRBJ2-3, the V gene TRBV7-2, with 11 bases lining up with TRBD2. CDR3 size: 17 residues. V lost 1 base to trimming and J lost 2 bases; unmatched junction nucleotides: 5. Per the germline V gene, CDR1 is SGHTA and CDR2 is FQGNSA. This chain's CDR3 is CASSLVLSGRATDTQYF. CDR3 in DNA: TGTGCCAGCAGCTTAGTGCTTAGCGGGAGGGCCACAGATACGCAGTATTTT.

This chain connects TRBV28 to TRBJ1-5, with 9 bases identical to TRBD1. From germline, CDR1 is MDHEN and CDR2 SYDVKM. Unmatched junction bases numbered 10, after V lost 7 bases and J lost 6 bases. The CDR3 consists of 15 residues. The CDR3 spells CASNLGDRASQPQHF. As DNA, the CDR3 is TGTGCCAGCAACCTCGGGGACAGGGCAAGTCAGCCCCAGCATTTT.

This clonotype occurred a few times. The junction departs from germline at one end; a sequencing error may be responsible. The rearrangement uses TRBV5-1 and TRBJ2-3; D is uncertain. From germline, CDR1 is SGHRS and CDR2 YFSETQ. The CDR3 has 14 amino acids. The CDR3 reads CASILLASPDTQYF. The CDR3 nucleotides read TGCGCCAGCATCTTGTTAGCTAGTCCAGATACGCAGTATTTT.

The chain carries TRBV20-1 and TRBJ2-5; 12 bases align to TRBD2. Germline assignment: CDR1 DFQATT and CDR2 SNEGSKA (reference sequence). The length of the CDR3 is 18 residues. J lost 3 bases, V lost 0 bases, and 11 bases had no gene match. For the CDR3, the DNA is TGCAGTGCTAGAGATCCCCTAGCGGGAGGGCCCGGGGAAGAGACCCAGTACTTC. Encoded protein: CSARDPLAGGPGEETQYF.

This chain uses TRBV10-3 with TRBJ1-4, with D unclear. Germline CDR1 is ENHRY and CDR2 is SYGVKD. V lost 2 bases and J 7 bases, leaving 11 bases between the germline ends. The CDR3 is 14 amino acids. The CDR3 DNA is TGTGCCATCAGTGAGCGGCCGGCGGCTGAAAAACTGTTTTTT. It translates to CAISERPAAEKLFF.

This clonotype was seen only once. The V call is TRBV30, the J call TRBJ2-1, with no clear D. There are 14 residues in the CDR3. Trimming left V 2 bases short and J 0 bases short, with 8 bases between. Germline V gives CDR1 GTSNPN, CDR2 SVGIG (reference sequence). CDR3 amino acids: CAWSLRNSYNEQFF. CDR3 nucleotides: TGTGCCTGGAGTTTAAGGAACTCCTACAATGAGCAGTTCTTC. Full variable domain (rest looked up from reference TRBV30 and TRBJ2-1): SQTIHQWPATLVQPVGSPLSLECTVEGTSNPNLYWYRQAAGRGLQLLFYSVGIGQISSEVPQNLSASRPQDRQFILSSKKLLLSDSGFYLCAWSLRNSYNEQFFGPGTRLTVL.

This clonotype was observed a few times. The chain is built from TRBV15 and TRBJ1-2; D call uncertain. With 1 base removed from V and 6 bases from J, the gap between germline ends came to 9 bases. Germline loops: CDR1 LNHNV, CDR2 YYDKDF (reference sequence). CDR3 length: 13 amino acids. The CDR3 DNA follows: TGTGCCACCAGCAGAGCGGGGAGAAATGGCTACACCTTC. It is translated as CATSRAGRNGYTF.

This clonotype was detected a few times. The V gene is TRBV19, the J gene TRBJ1-5; unclear D gene. Germline values: CDR1 LNHDA, CDR2 SQIVND (reference sequence). V was cut by 7 bases and J by 4 bases, with 14 bases left in between. This CDR3 has 14 residues. CDR3 coding DNA: TGTGCCAGTACTGGAACAGCAGAGAATCAGCCCCAGCATTTT. This sequence encodes CASTGTAENQPQHF. Looking up the rest from reference TRBV19 and TRBJ1-5 gives the full variable domain: DGGITQSPKYLFRKEGQNVTLSCEQNLNHDAMYWYRQDPGQGLRLIYYSQIVNDFQKGDIAEGYSVSREKKESFPLTVTSAQKNPTAFYLCASTGTAENQPQHFGDGTRLSIL.